Each of the 25 T cell receptor beta chains below was sequenced from the same sample in a study of CD8 T cells in ankylosing spondylitis. MiXCR was run by TCRdb on the 5' RACE reads, yielding one entry per CDR3 protein. The sample lists roughly 150,000 distinct CDR3 sequences; around a third were seen once. The material sequenced was synovial fluid, either unsorted or a sorted T cell fraction (not recorded which). The receptors here all came from a male donor with ankylosing spondylitis.

The chain uses TRBV13 and TRBJ2-5; D might be TRBD1 or TRBD2, each matching 5 bases. The V and J ends lost 8 bases and 5 bases respectively, with 21 bases between them. The CDR3 runs 15 residues. Germline assignment: CDR1 PRHDT and CDR2 FYEKMQ (reference sequence). In DNA, the CDR3 is TGTGCCAGCGGACCCGGGACCCAAGTGTTGGAGACCCAGTACTTC. Translated: CASGPGTQVLETQYF.

This clonotype was observed a few times. The gene calls are TRBV19 and TRBJ1-5; TRBD1 might be the D (5 bases). CDR3 length: 16 amino acids. The V gene's germline CDR1 is LNHDA and CDR2 SQIVND (reference sequence). Trimming removed 3 bases from V and 2 bases from J, with 14 bases in between. In nucleotides, the CDR3 is TGTGCCAGTAGTATCGGGCAGGGCAGGGGCAATCAGCCCCAGCATTTT. Its translation is CASSIGQGRGNQPQHF. Variable domain in full (rest from reference TRBV19 and TRBJ1-5): DGGITQSPKYLFRKEGQNVTLSCEQNLNHDAMYWYRQDPGQGLRLIYYSQIVNDFQKGDIAEGYSVSREKKESFPLTVTSAQKNPTAFYLCASSIGQGRGNQPQHFGDGTRLSIL.

V gene TRBV29-1 combines with J gene TRBJ2-3; 7 nucleotides align to TRBD1. Germline V lookup: CDR1 SQVTM, CDR2 ANQGSEA. J gave up 0 bases and V 4 bases, and 4 bases lay outside the gene matches. This CDR3 comprises 14 residues. The CDR3 nucleotides are TGCAGCGTTGCCGGGACAGCTAGCACAGATACGCAGTATTTT. Encoded protein: CSVAGTASTDTQYF.

On this clonotype: Just one base apart from a much larger clone, this may be a read error. This chain joins TRBV28 and TRBJ1-5; tentative D call: TRBD1 (6 bases). Germline V gives CDR1 MDHEN, CDR2 SYDVKM. Trimming pared 7 bases from V and 7 bases from J, leaving 14 bases between. This CDR3 comprises 13 residues. The CDR3 bases are TGTGCCAGCAACAGGGTAGACAAACAGCCCCAGCATTTT. Translation gives CASNRVDKQPQHF.

This clonotype has a single count. This chain uses TRBV9 with TRBJ2-1; D is undetermined. Germline assignment: CDR1 SGDLS and CDR2 YYNGEE. Trimming took off 2 bases at V and 8 bases at J, with 2 bases between the two ends. There are 10 residues in the CDR3. This CDR3 is CASSVYEQFF. DNA of the CDR3: TGTGCCAGCAGCGTTTATGAGCAGTTCTTC.

This clonotype turned up a few times. V usage is TRBV18 and J usage is TRBJ2-2, with D possibly TRBD1 on 7 matching bases. CDR3 length: 16 amino acids. Looked up from germline, CDR1 is KGHSH and CDR2 is LQKENI. The V end lost 5 bases, the J end lost 1 base, and 14 bases lay between the germline ends. Here the CDR3 DNA reads TGTGCCAGCTCAGCGGGACAGCCATTGAACACCGGGGAGCTGTTTTTT. Translated: CASSAGQPLNTGELFF.

This clonotype appeared many times. The rearrangement joins TRBV3-1 to TRBJ2-5, with 8 bases aligning to TRBD1. This CDR3 is built from 13 residues. Germline trimming cut 6 bases from V and 3 bases from J; bases unmatched to any gene: 3. The germline V gene has CDR1 LGHDT and CDR2 YNNKEL (reference sequence). The CDR3, as DNA: TGTGCCAGCAGGGGACAGGCTAAAGAGACCCAGTACTTC. Protein product: CASRGQAKETQYF.

This chain joins TRBV4-1 and TRBJ1-4; TRBD1 matches 7 bases. Germline CDR1 and CDR2: MGHRA and YSYEKL. The CDR3 has 17 residues. V was clipped by 3 bases and J by 4 bases; unmatched bases: 11. The CDR3 DNA sequence: TGCGCCAGCAGCCAGGCAGACAGGGCGCAAAATAATGAAAAACTGTTTTTT. This translates into CASSQADRAQNNEKLFF.

This clonotype was counted between two and nine times. This chain connects TRBV11-2 to TRBJ1-1; TRBD1 is a possible D gene (6 bases). Germline-derived CDR1 and CDR2 are SGHAT and FQNNGV. The CDR3 length is 15 residues. Trimming cost V 5 bases and J 8 bases, with 21 bases left between them. This chain's CDR3 is CASSPSNHKDSEAFF. CDR3 nucleotide sequence: TGTGCCAGCAGCCCCTCGAACCATAAGGACAGCGAAGCTTTCTTT.

In this sample, this clonotype turned up a few times. J is TRBJ1-1 and V is TRBV19; no definite D call. Germline CDR1 LNHDA, CDR2 SQIVND (reference sequence). This CDR3 spans 15 amino acids. Between the trimmed V and J ends, which lost 4 bases and 1 base, there was a span of 13 bases. CDR3 region: CASSNPRTANTEAFF. DNA of the CDR3: TGTGCCAGTAGTAACCCACGAACAGCGAACACTGAAGCTTTCTTT.

This clonotype was seen a few times. The gene calls are TRBV28 and TRBJ1-5; the D is unclear. CDR3 length equals 12 residues. Germline CDR1 and CDR2: MDHEN and SYDVKM. Trimming cost V 5 bases and J 4 bases, with 6 bases left between them. The CDR3 here is CASSISNQPQHF. In nucleotides, the CDR3 is TGTGCCAGCAGTATATCTAATCAGCCCCAGCATTTT. The full variable domain, rest sourced from reference TRBV28 and TRBJ1-5, is DVKVTQSSRYLVKRTGEKVFLECVQDMDHENMFWYRQDPGLGLRLIYFSYDVKMKEKGDIPEGYSVSREKKERFSLILESASTNQTSMYLCASSISNQPQHFGDGTRLSIL.

At least ten counts were recorded for this clonotype. The chain carries TRBV20-1 and TRBJ1-1, with D possibly matching TRBD1 (6 bases). V shed 4 bases and J shed 6 bases, with 15 bases lying between them. This CDR3 contains 13 residues. Germline loops: CDR1 DFQATT, CDR2 SNEGSKA (reference sequence). CDR3 sequence: CSATSDRNPEAFF. The CDR3, as DNA: TGCAGTGCTACCTCCGACAGGAATCCTGAAGCTTTCTTT.

In its sample, this clonotype was seen a few times. The chain employs TRBV3-1 and TRBJ2-1, with 9 bases aligning to TRBD1. There are 16 residues in the CDR3. The ends lost 0 bases at V and 9 bases at J; junction bases unmatched: 9. The germline CDR1 and CDR2 sequences are LGHDT and YNNKEL (reference sequence). CDR3 residues: CASSQDWDRERSEQFF. Here the CDR3 DNA reads TGTGCCAGCAGCCAAGATTGGGACAGGGAACGGAGTGAGCAGTTCTTC.

This clonotype was detected ten times or more. The chain couples TRBV5-6 to TRBJ2-1; 9 positions match TRBD1. The CDR3 is made up of 16 amino acids. CDR1 SGHDT and CDR2 YYEEEE come from the germline V gene. V shed 0 bases, J shed 4 bases, and the junction held 5 bases outside the gene matches. The CDR3 DNA sequence: TGTGCCAGCAGCTTGGCTGGGACAGGGCAATACAATGAGCAGTTCTTC. Residues: CASSLAGTGQYNEQFF.

This clonotype was seen ten or more times. The chain is built from TRBV28 and TRBJ1-1, with a tentative D call TRBD1 (6 bases). The CDR3 covers 15 residues. The germline V and J ends were trimmed by 7 bases and 1 base, with 16 bases remaining between them. The germline V gene encodes CDR1 MDHEN and CDR2 SYDVKM. The CDR3 DNA follows: TGTGCCAGCAAACAAGGGGGGGGACGGAACACTGAAGCTTTCTTT. Translated: CASKQGGGRNTEAFF.

This chain connects TRBV20-1 to TRBJ2-5, with no clear D. There are 12 residues in the CDR3. V dropped 4 bases and J dropped 4 bases, with 10 bases sitting between them. CDR1 and CDR2 from the germline V gene are DFQATT and SNEGSKA (reference sequence). The CDR3 nucleotides are TGCAGTGCTATTTATACTGGAGAGACCCAGTACTTC. It translates to CSAIYTGETQYF.

The sample holds a few counts of this clonotype. The chain employs TRBV12-3 or TRBV12-4 and TRBJ2-5; 12 bases map to TRBD2. J lost 3 bases, V lost 6 bases, and 11 bases had no gene match. The CDR3 loop spans 17 amino acids. CDR3 DNA: TGTGCCAGCAGCTCTCGAGTGGGACTAGCGGGTAAAGAGACCCAGTACTTC. Translating gives CASSSRVGLAGKETQYF.

The chain is built from TRBV5-6 and TRBJ1-4, with D unclear. Trimming pared 2 bases from V and 6 bases from J, leaving 17 bases between. CDR1 and CDR2 from the germline V gene are SGHDT and YYEEEE. The CDR3 covers 16 residues. The CDR3 DNA is TGTGCCAGCAGCTTACGAGGATCTGCCAGCGATGAAAAACTGTTTTTT. Protein sequence: CASSLRGSASDEKLFF.

This clonotype occurred many times. The chain has TRBV4-3 and TRBJ1-5; D gene uncertain. V was clipped by 0 bases and J by 4 bases, with 10 bases between them. Germline V lookup: CDR1 LGHNA, CDR2 YSLEER. The CDR3 is 15 residues long. The CDR3 sequence: CASSQDTQRNQPQHF. The DNA for the CDR3 is TGCGCCAGCAGCCAAGATACCCAGAGAAATCAGCCCCAGCATTTT.

This chain uses TRBV5-5 with TRBJ1-5, with 7 nucleotides matching TRBD1. The CDR3 is 14 residues long. With V trimmed by 5 bases and J by 4 bases, 6 bases remained unmatched. Germline V gene lookup returns CDR1 SGHKS and CDR2 YYEKEE (reference sequence). The CDR3 nucleotides are TGTGCCAGCAGTTCCGGGACAGTGAATCAGCCCCAGCATTTT. It specifies CASSSGTVNQPQHF.

The sample holds a few counts of this clonotype. J is TRBJ2-6 and V is TRBV18; D possibly uses TRBD1 or TRBD2 (6 bases each). Germline V gives CDR1 KGHSH, CDR2 LQKENI. The V end lost 2 bases, the J end lost 0 bases, and 11 bases lay between the germline ends. This CDR3 is built from 17 residues. CDR3: CASSPGGPFSGANVLTF. The CDR3 nucleotides are TGTGCCAGCTCACCAGGGGGGCCCTTCTCTGGGGCCAACGTCCTGACTTTC.

This clonotype showed up many times. This chain joins TRBV12-3 or TRBV12-4 and TRBJ2-6; D gene unclear. Trimming stripped 7 bases from V and 0 bases from J, with 13 bases between. The CDR3 totals 16 residues. The CDR3 spells CASIDIGSSGANVLTF. In DNA, the CDR3 is TGTGCCAGCATTGATATTGGCAGCTCTGGGGCCAACGTCCTGACTTTC.

This clonotype came up a few times. The V and J genes are TRBV24-1 and TRBJ2-7; 10 nucleotides line up with TRBD1. The CDR3 spans 13 residues. Germline CDR1 is KGHDR and CDR2 is SFDVKD. J gave up 3 bases and V 9 bases, and 4 bases lay outside the gene matches. The DNA for the CDR3 is TGTGCCACCGCCAGGACAGGGGGCTACGAGCAGTACTTC. Translation: CATARTGGYEQYF.

This clonotype was seen at least ten times. The V call is TRBV12-3 or TRBV12-4, the J call TRBJ1-4; D remains ambiguous. V lost 3 bases, J lost 5 bases, and 4 bases lay in between. The CDR3 runs 12 residues. CDR3 sequence reads: CASSFGNEKLFF. For the CDR3, the DNA is TGTGCCAGCAGTTTTGGGAATGAAAAACTGTTTTTT.

This clonotype came up a few times. The chain links TRBV20-1 to TRBJ2-5; 8 bases are a match to TRBD2. With V trimmed by 8 bases and J by 1 base, 6 bases remained unmatched. Germline V gene sequence: CDR1 DFQATT, CDR2 SNEGSKA (reference sequence). The CDR3 has 13 residues. CDR3 loop: CSYPSGSQETQYF. In DNA, the CDR3 is TGCAGTTATCCTAGCGGGTCCCAAGAGACCCAGTACTTC.